These T cell receptor beta chains were read from a single sample in a study of blood T cell repertoires in COVID-19. Data came from immunoSEQ multiplex PCR; TCRdb stores just in-frame clones and leaves some out. Of under 60,000 clones listed, 91% are singletons. The sample comprised peripheral blood. The source of these receptors is a man aged 45-60 years with active COVID-19. The CDR3 runs from the conserved cysteine through the conserved F or W. D genes are given only for firm matches. Only part of the rows carry a size: once, few, many, or a class if the clone is expanded.

d_call,j_call,v_call,clone_size,cdr3_aa,cdr3_nt
TRBD1,TRBJ1-1,TRBV19,.,CASSMAGQGVAEAFF,TGTGCCAGTAGTATGGCTGGGCAGGGGGTTGCTGAAGCTTTCTTT
.,TRBJ2-1,TRBV28,.,CASSLRGSSYNEQFF,TGTGCCAGCAGTTTACGGGGGAGCTCCTACAATGAGCAGTTCTTC
TRBD2,TRBJ2-7,TRBV5-1,.,CASSAGGEPSSYEQYF,TGCGCCAGCAGCGCCGGGGGGGAGCCCAGCTCCTACGAGCAGTACTTC
.,TRBJ2-5,TRBV12-3/TRBV12-4,.,CASSTGGETQYF,TGTGCCAGCAGTACAGGTGGGGAGACCCAGTACTTC
TRBD1,TRBJ1-2,TRBV7-2,few,CASSTRQGNGYTF,TGTGCCAGCAGCACACGACAGGGTAATGGCTACACCTTC
.,TRBJ2-3,TRBV5-4,.,CASSLRFEAFTDTQYF,TGTGCCAGCAGCTTGAGGTTTGAGGCCTTCACAGATACGCAGTATTTT
TRBD2,TRBJ2-1,TRBV4-2,.,CASSQDGGLAGYNEQFF,TGTGCCAGCAGCCAAGATGGAGGGCTAGCGGGATACAATGAGCAGTTCTTC
.,TRBJ2-7,TRBV3-1/TRBV3-2,.,CASRQWGEYEQYF,TGTGCCTCCCGCCAGTGGGGGGAGTACGAGCAGTACTTC
TRBD2,TRBJ2-2,TRBV30,.,CAWTAGVRTGELFF,TGTGCCTGGACCGCGGGAGTACGGACCGGGGAGCTGTTTTTT
.,TRBJ1-6,TRBV5-1,.,CASSLGLGASYNSPLHF,TGCGCCAGCAGCTTGGGGCTGGGGGCTTCCTATAATTCACCCCTCCACTTT
.,TRBJ2-7,TRBV3-1/TRBV3-2,.,CASSDRGYEQYF,TGTGCCAGCAGCGATAGGGGCTACGAGCAGTACTTC
.,TRBJ2-5,TRBV11-1,once,CASSLARAETQYF,TGTGCCAGCAGCTTAGCCAGGGCTGAGACCCAGTACTTC
TRBD2,TRBJ2-1,TRBV6-2/TRBV6-3,.,CASSHDLAGRSYNEQFF,TGTGCCAGCAGTCACGACCTAGCGGGCCGCTCCTACAATGAGCAGTTCTTC
.,TRBJ2-3,TRBV25-1,.,CASSGLWGSTDTQYF,TGTGCCAGCAGTGGGCTGTGGGGCAGCACAGATACGCAGTATTTT
.,TRBJ2-7,TRBV30,.,CAWSPPSGYEQYF,TGTGCCTGGAGCCCCCCCTCGGGCTACGAGCAGTACTTC
.,TRBJ2-3,TRBV7-9,.,CASSQTTWTGAPDTQYF,TGTGCCAGCAGCCAAACGACCTGGACTGGTGCGCCAGATACGCAGTATTTT
TRBD1,TRBJ1-2,TRBV19,.,CASSRSFGTDYGYTF,TGTGCCAGTAGTAGGTCGTTCGGGACAGACTATGGCTACACCTTC
.,TRBJ2-3,TRBV5-6,.,CASSLMASNTDTQYF,TGTGCCAGCAGCTTGATGGCTAGCAACACAGATACGCAGTATTTT
.,TRBJ2-7,TRBV11-2,.,CASSPSVGLAYEQYF,TGTGCCAGCAGCCCATCGGTTGGACTGGCCTACGAGCAGTACTTC
TRBD1,TRBJ1-3,TRBV5-6,.,CASSNTGGSGNTIYF,TGTGCCAGCAGCAATACAGGGGGCTCTGGAAACACCATATATTTT
.,TRBJ2-3,TRBV6-1,.,CASSEPVTSTDTQYF,TGTGCCAGCAGTGAACCGGTTACTAGCACAGATACGCAGTATTTT
TRBD1,TRBJ2-3,TRBV7-2,.,CASSRYRDRGTDTQYF,TGTGCCAGCAGCCGCTACCGGGACAGGGGGACAGATACGCAGTATTTT
.,TRBJ1-1,TRBV11-2,.,CASSVNPGGWNTEAFF,TGTGCCAGCAGCGTTAACCCCGGGGGGTGGAACACTGAAGCTTTCTTT
TRBD1,TRBJ1-1,TRBV6-5,.,CASSYNSAGGNTEAFF,TGTGCCAGCAGTTACAACTCGGCAGGGGGTAACACTGAAGCTTTCTTT
.,TRBJ1-4,TRBV2,.,CASRGGLTTNEKLFF,TGTGCCAGCAGGGGGGGGCTGACAACTAATGAAAAACTGTTTTTT
.,TRBJ2-3,TRBV6-1,.,CASSEWVAATDTQYF,TGTGCCAGCAGTGAATGGGTGGCGGCCACAGATACGCAGTATTTT